This T cell receptor (beta chain) was captured in a study of beta chain features in type 1 diabetes. Overall study context: Sorted cells numbering 107,917,701 were examined across all samples. Study-level results: Among all four CD4+ subsets, Type 1 diabetes patients had TCRB CDR3s that were moderately but significantly shorter. The study found fewer insertions and more deletions at VDJ junctions in type 1 diabetes patients.

This clone showed up just a few times. Its specificity is unknown. The CDR3 length is 12 residues. Germline V gene data show CDR1 as SQVTM and CDR2 as ANQGSEA. Trimming removed 7 bases from V and 6 bases from J, with 15 bases in between. The isolated RNA, all of it, was reverse transcribed, so expressed TCRB transcripts were what got sequenced. Generated by immunoSEQ multiplex PCR, the TCRdb table keeps only in-frame clones and is missing some. The repertoire holds 350,000 to 450,000 clones, with around 16% as singletons. The sample was naive CD4+ T cells from blood. This receptor was taken from a woman younger than 30 in good health. The chain uses TRBV29-1 and TRBJ1-2, with D possibly TRBD1 on 5 matching bases. The CDR3 bases are TGCAGCGCCAGTTACCTCAGGGATGGCTACACCTTC. It specifies CSASYLRDGYTF.